Below are 25 T cell receptor beta chains sequenced from a single sample in a study of cytomegalovirus exposure and HLA in healthy donors. PCR was performed using 60 Vbeta and 13 Jbeta primers. Using immunoSEQ multiplex PCR, the repertoire was profiled, and TCRdb retains in-frame clones only, with some absent. Here the sample spans roughly 160,000 clones, approximately 88% being singletons. The sequencing sample was made of PBMCs. These receptors were collected from a boy between 2 and 15 years old in good health and CMV-seronegative.

This chain links TRBV5-4 with TRBJ2-5; a weak D match, TRBD1 (7 bases). Trimming removed 4 bases from V and 4 bases from J, with 14 bases in between. This CDR3 is built from 14 residues. Germline CDR1 reads SGHNT; CDR2 reads YYREEE (reference sequence). This CDR3 reads CASSDRQGGETQYF. The CDR3 DNA follows: TGTGCCAGCAGCGACCGACAGGGAGGAGAGACCCAGTACTTC.

The chain couples TRBV6-5 to TRBJ1-2, with unresolved D. The CDR3 is 13 residues long. V was clipped by 5 bases and J by 1 base, with 8 bases between them. CDR1 is MNHEY and CDR2 is SVGAGI in the germline V gene. The CDR3 DNA reads TGTGCCAGCAGTCGTACAGATAACTATGGCTACACCTTC. Its protein product is CASSRTDNYGYTF.

This chain connects TRBV4-1 to TRBJ2-5; 8 nucleotides align to TRBD2. There are 16 residues in the CDR3. The V gene's germline CDR1 is MGHRA and CDR2 YSYEKL. Trimming took 4 bases from V and 2 from J; bases not matched to a gene: 9. CDR3 in amino acids: CASSPWGGRNQETQYF. CDR3 sequence (DNA): TGCGCCAGCAGCCCCTGGGGCGGGAGGAATCAAGAGACCCAGTACTTC.

This chain joins TRBV23-1 and TRBJ2-7, with 7 bases matching TRBD2. TRBV23-1 is flagged as an ORF with uncertain function. After removal of 2 bases from V and 8 bases from J, the junction contained 3 bases not matched to a gene. The CDR3 length is 12 residues. CDR3 protein: CASSQPGGQQYF. CDR3 nucleotide sequence: TGCGCCAGCAGTCAACCGGGGGGACAGCAGTACTTC.

This chain uses TRBV29-1 with TRBJ2-7; TRBD1 agrees at 8 bases. The junction had 4 bases not matched to a gene; V was cut back by 4 bases and J by 5 bases. The CDR3 is 12 amino acids. The germline V gene encodes CDR1 SQVTM and CDR2 ANQGSEA. DNA of the CDR3: TGCAGCGTTGCCCCAGGGGGCCACGAGCAGTACTTC. Translating it yields CSVAPGGHEQYF.

V is TRBV27 and J is TRBJ1-5; D remains ambiguous. This CDR3 has 15 amino acids. Germline lookup yields CDR1 MNHEY and CDR2 SMNVEV (reference sequence). V was clipped by 2 bases and J by 2 bases, with 10 bases between them. The CDR3 DNA follows: TGTGCCAGCAGTTTAAGTATTGAGGGCAATCAGCCCCAGCATTTT. Translating gives CASSLSIEGNQPQHF.

The rearrangement uses TRBV18 and TRBJ2-1; TRBD1 might be the D (5 bases). CDR3 length equals 16 residues. V lost 3 bases to trimming and J lost 5 bases, with 17 bases between them. The germline gives CDR1 KGHSH, CDR2 LQKENI. The CDR3 sequence is CASSPGPAKRDNEQFF. The CDR3 DNA is TGTGCCAGCTCACCGGGGCCGGCGAAACGGGACAATGAGCAGTTCTTC. The whole variable domain, remainder taken from reference TRBV18 and TRBJ2-1, is NAGVMQNPRHLVRRRGQEARLRCSPMKGHSHVYWYRQLPEEGLKFMVYLQKENIIDESGMPKERFSAEFPKEGPSILRIQQVVRGDSAAYFCASSPGPAKRDNEQFFGPGTRLTVL.

The chain is built from TRBV5-1 and TRBJ2-1, with D possibly matching TRBD2 (6 bases). V was trimmed by 4 bases and J by 8 bases, leaving 10 bases between them. This CDR3 spans 12 amino acids. Germline V gene lookup returns CDR1 SGHRS and CDR2 YFSETQ. The CDR3 is CASSSGRDEQFF. DNA of the CDR3: TGCGCCAGCAGCAGCGGGCGCGATGAGCAGTTCTTC.

This clone was counted a single time. The CDR3 nucleotides are TGTGCCAGCAGCCACCGCACGTCCAGCTCCTATAATTCACCCCTCCACTTT. Its protein product is CASSHRTSSSYNSPLHF. V gene TRBV13 combines with J gene TRBJ1-6; D uncertain. V dropped 5 bases and J dropped 0 bases, with 14 bases sitting between them. There are 17 residues in the CDR3. The germline CDR1 and CDR2 sequences are PRHDT and FYEKMQ (reference sequence).

On this clone itself: Other nucleotide sequences in the sample specify the same CDR3. The CDR3, as DNA: TGCGCCAGCAGCCCCGGGGGGGACTATGGCTACACCTTC. Its protein product is CASSPGGDYGYTF. The V call is TRBV5-1, the J call TRBJ1-2, with D perhaps TRBD1 (5 bases). CDR3 length equals 13 residues. V was pared by 4 bases and J by 3 bases, with 10 bases between. Germline assignment: CDR1 SGHRS and CDR2 YFSETQ. The variable domain in full, with the rest retrieved from reference TRBV5-1 and TRBJ1-2, is KAGVTQTPRYLIKTRGQQVTLSCSPISGHRSVSWYQQTPGQGLQFLFEYFSETQRNKGNFPGRFSGRQFSNSRSEMNVSTLELGDSALYLCASSPGGDYGYTFGSGTRLTVV.

This chain links TRBV18 with TRBJ2-1; D not certain. This CDR3 comprises 15 residues. V dropped 3 bases and J dropped 3 bases, with 12 bases sitting between them. The germline V gene has CDR1 KGHSH and CDR2 LQKENI. The CDR3: CASSPPGRGYNEQFF. CDR3 nucleotide sequence: TGTGCCAGCTCACCTCCCGGTAGAGGCTACAATGAGCAGTTCTTC. Together with reference TRBV18 and TRBJ2-1, the CDR3 gives the full variable domain: NAGVMQNPRHLVRRRGQEARLRCSPMKGHSHVYWYRQLPEEGLKFMVYLQKENIIDESGMPKERFSAEFPKEGPSILRIQQVVRGDSAAYFCASSPPGRGYNEQFFGPGTRLTVL.

There are a few counts of this clone. The genes are TRBV27 and TRBJ1-1; D is ambiguous. The germline V gene has CDR1 MNHEY and CDR2 SMNVEV (reference sequence). V shed 7 bases and J shed 3 bases, with 6 bases lying between them. The CDR3 loop spans 11 amino acids. CDR3 sequence: CASNSYTEAFF. Here the CDR3 DNA reads TGTGCCAGCAACTCCTACACTGAAGCTTTCTTT.

Points on this clone: The sample holds other DNA sequences that translate to the same CDR3. The chain uses TRBV29-1 and TRBJ2-2; 7 bases fit TRBD2. V lost 4 bases and J lost 2; bases outside the gene matches: 7. The CDR3 extends over 15 amino acids. Germline CDR1 and CDR2: SQVTM and ANQGSEA. This CDR3 is CSVGGGRENTGELFF. The CDR3 DNA reads TGCAGCGTTGGGGGGGGTAGGGAAAACACCGGGGAGCTGTTTTTT.

This clone was detected only once. This chain joins TRBV2 and TRBJ2-3; 8 bases are shared with TRBD1. CDR1 and CDR2 (germline): SNHLY, FYNNEI. The CDR3 runs 18 residues. J lost 1 base, V lost 7 bases, and 16 bases had no gene match. CDR3 sequence reads: CASTLEGDRGGRTDTQYF. CDR3 bases: TGTGCCAGCACCCTAGAAGGAGACAGGGGCGGACGCACAGATACGCAGTATTTT.

V usage is TRBV5-4 and J usage is TRBJ2-7; 9 nucleotides agree with TRBD2. J was trimmed by 7 bases and V by 3 bases; bases with no gene match: 11. This CDR3 contains 15 residues. Per germline, CDR1 SGHNT and CDR2 YYREEE (reference sequence). CDR3 loop: CASSSASGTPREQYF. The CDR3 DNA reads TGTGCCAGCAGCTCCGCTAGCGGGACCCCTCGGGAGCAGTACTTC.

The rearrangement joins TRBV30 to TRBJ1-2, with D possibly being TRBD1 (6 bases). This CDR3 has 12 amino acids. V lost 5 bases and J 8 bases, leaving 15 bases between the germline ends. Germline V CDR1 and CDR2: GTSNPN, SVGIG (reference sequence). This CDR3 reads CAWGSLGGGYTF. CDR3 nucleotide sequence: TGTGCCTGGGGAAGTTTAGGGGGAGGCTACACCTTC.

This clone appeared a single time. This rearrangement joins TRBV15 to TRBJ2-7, with D perhaps TRBD2 (6 bases). Germline loops: CDR1 LNHNV, CDR2 YYDKDF (reference sequence). CDR3 size: 16 residues. Trimming removed 1 base from V and 7 bases from J, with 20 bases in between. CDR3 sequence: CATSRGTATPEGEQYF. In DNA form, the CDR3 reads TGTGCCACCAGCAGAGGGACGGCGACTCCGGAGGGGGAGCAGTACTTC.

The J gene is TRBJ2-2, the V gene TRBV7-6, with 10 bases lining up with TRBD2. Germline CDR1 and CDR2: SGHVS and FNYEAQ. CDR3 length equals 16 residues. Trimming cost V 3 bases and J 5 bases; bases outside gene matches: 6. CDR3 amino acids: CASSFLAGVATGELFF. The CDR3, as DNA: TGTGCCAGCAGCTTCCTAGCGGGAGTCGCTACCGGGGAGCTGTTTTTT.

The V and J genes are TRBV19 and TRBJ1-4; 10 positions agree with TRBD1. Germline V CDR1 and CDR2: LNHDA, SQIVND (reference sequence). The CDR3 contains 17 residues. After removal of 3 bases from V and 4 bases from J, the junction contained 8 bases not matched to a gene. CDR3 sequence (DNA): TGTGCCAGTAGTATCGGGGACAGGGGTTACGGTAATGAAAAACTGTTTTTT. Translating gives CASSIGDRGYGNEKLFF.

The V and J genes are TRBV2 and TRBJ2-5; TRBD2 matches 11 bases. The germline gives CDR1 SNHLY, CDR2 FYNNEI. The CDR3 runs to 15 residues. The J segment lost 4 bases and the V segment lost 10 bases, leaving 11 bases of the junction unmatched. CDR3 protein: CATSGVLAGGETQYF. The CDR3 bases are TGTGCCACTAGTGGGGTCCTAGCGGGAGGAGAGACCCAGTACTTC. Filled out from reference TRBV2 and TRBJ2-5, the complete variable domain reads EPEVTQTPSHQVTQMGQEVILRCVPISNHLYFYWYRQILGQKVEFLVSFYNNEISEKSEIFDDQFSVERPDGSNFTLKIRSTKLEDSAMYFCATSGVLAGGETQYFGPGTRLLVL.

The V call is TRBV6-5, the J call TRBJ1-1; D unclear. The CDR3 totals 16 residues. Between the trimmed V and J ends, which lost 0 bases and 5 bases, there was a span of 16 bases. Germline V gene sequence: CDR1 MNHEY, CDR2 SVGAGI. CDR3 in amino acids: CASSYSRAGVRTEAFF. The CDR3 bases are TGTGCCAGCAGTTACTCGAGGGCAGGCGTGAGGACTGAAGCTTTCTTT.

J is TRBJ1-1 and V is TRBV6-5; 8 nucleotides agree with TRBD1. The CDR3 totals 14 residues. Per germline, CDR1 MNHEY and CDR2 SVGAGI. V gave up 7 bases and J gave up 8 bases; unmatched junction bases: 12. The CDR3 sequence: CASKIDRGVSEAFF. The CDR3 coding sequence is TGTGCCAGCAAGATAGACAGGGGTGTGTCGGAAGCTTTCTTT.

The V and J genes are TRBV4-2 and TRBJ1-5, with a weak D call TRBD1 (5 bases). This CDR3 has 16 residues. Germline CDR1 LGHNA, CDR2 YNFKEQ. The germline V and J ends were trimmed by 0 bases and 7 bases, with 16 bases remaining between them. The DNA of the CDR3 is TGTGCCAGCAGCCAAGAGATTGCAGGGCGGGAGCAGCCCCAGCATTTT. This encodes CASSQEIAGREQPQHF.

In its sample, this clone was seen once. This chain joins TRBV6-6 and TRBJ2-2; D remains ambiguous. This CDR3 region has 14 residues. With 4 bases removed from V and 1 base from J, the gap between germline ends came to 7 bases. Per the germline V gene, CDR1 is MNHNY and CDR2 is SVGAGI (reference sequence). CDR3 sequence: CASSFDKNTGELFF. In DNA, the CDR3 is TGTGCCAGCAGTTTCGACAAGAACACCGGGGAGCTGTTTTTT.

This sequence joins TRBV5-4 and TRBJ2-3, with 8 nucleotides matching TRBD1. The V segment lost 6 bases and the J segment 4 bases; nucleotides outside the gene matches: 10. Germline assignment: CDR1 SGHNT and CDR2 YYREEE (reference sequence). The CDR3 extends over 15 amino acids. CDR3 DNA: TGTGCCAGCACCTGGGACAGGCGGAGGGCAGATACGCAGTATTTT. It encodes CASTWDRRRADTQYF.